These 24 T cell receptor beta chains originate from one sample sequenced in a study of T cell responses to AZD1222 COVID-19 vaccine. Assay used: immunoSEQ multiplex PCR; TCRdb lists only in-frame clones, some missing. The sample yields tens of thousands of clones, approximately 90% seen once. The source was peripheral blood, collected 28 days after the second AZD1222 dose. Source of these receptors: an adult who received the AZD1222 COVID-19 vaccine.

The CDR3 region has the DNA TGTGCCAGTAGTATCGGGGCAGGGGCAGGTTTTAACACCGGGGAGCTGTTTTTT. Translation gives CASSIGAGAGFNTGELFF. This chain connects TRBV19 to TRBJ2-2; a weak D match, TRBD1 (6 bases). Germline loops: CDR1 LNHDA, CDR2 SQIVND (reference sequence). Deletions cut 3 bases from V and 2 bases from J, with 19 bases between. The CDR3 length is 18 residues.

This clone was observed once. The chain has TRBV6-8 and TRBJ1-2, with 8 bases aligning to TRBD1. Germline V CDR1 and CDR2: MNHGY, SAAAGT. V was pared by 7 bases and J by 6 bases, with 10 bases of the junction left unmatched. The CDR3 is 14 residues long. The CDR3 reads CASTSPQGAHGYTF. The CDR3 region has the DNA TGTGCCAGCACCTCCCCTCAGGGGGCCCATGGCTACACCTTC.

The chain has TRBV30 and TRBJ2-7, with 8 bases that match TRBD1. V lost 6 bases to trimming and J lost 3 bases; unmatched junction nucleotides: 4. There are 12 residues in the CDR3. Germline loops: CDR1 GTSNPN, CDR2 SVGIG (reference sequence). In DNA, the CDR3 is TGTGCCTGCCAAGGACAGGGCTACGAGCAGTACTTC. Protein sequence: CACQGQGYEQYF.

The chain carries TRBV6-2 or TRBV6-3 and TRBJ1-1, with 7 bases matching TRBD1. The CDR3 totals 15 residues. Germline V gives CDR1 MNHEY, CDR2 SVGEGT. Trimming cost V 6 bases and J 1 base; bases outside gene matches: 8. CDR3 coding DNA: TGTGCCAGCAGCGATAGACAGGGCTGGAACACTGAAGCTTTCTTT. The encoded protein is CASSDRQGWNTEAFF.

The chain uses TRBV6-5 and TRBJ1-3, with 7 positions matching TRBD1. The germline gives CDR1 MNHEY, CDR2 SVGAGI. CDR3 length: 13 amino acids. Trimming took 8 bases from V and 4 from J; bases not matched to a gene: 5. CDR3 nucleotide sequence: TGTGCCAGCCGACAGGGATCGGGAAACACCATATATTTT. Translated: CASRQGSGNTIYF.

This clone was picked up one time. This sequence joins TRBV11-3 and TRBJ2-1; perhaps D is TRBD1 or TRBD2 (5 bases each). Germline V CDR1 and CDR2: SGHNT, YENEEA. Trimming removed 5 bases from V and 4 bases from J, with 15 bases in between. This CDR3 is 15 amino acids long. The CDR3 DNA is TGTGCCAGCAGCCTCCCAGCTGGGACGTACAATGAGCAGTTCTTC. This encodes CASSLPAGTYNEQFF. Drawing the rest from reference TRBV11-3 and TRBJ2-1, the complete variable domain is EAGVVQSPRYKIIEKKQPVAFWCNPISGHNTLYWYLQNLGQGPELLIRYENEEAVDDSQLPKDRFSAERLKGVDSTLKIQPAELGDSAVYLCASSLPAGTYNEQFFGPGTRLTVL.

The chain is built from TRBV5-1 and TRBJ1-1, with D hard to call. Trimming removed 4 bases from V and 1 base from J, with 14 bases in between. The CDR3 runs 15 residues. Per the germline V gene, CDR1 is SGHRS and CDR2 is YFSETQ. CDR3 region: CASSRSDGGNTEAFF. The DNA of the CDR3 is TGCGCCAGCAGCCGCTCAGACGGCGGGAACACTGAAGCTTTCTTT.

Here the CDR3 reads CASSERRVVDQPQHF. The CDR3 coding sequence is TGTGCCAGCAGTGAACGCAGGGTGGTGGATCAGCCCCAGCATTTT. The rearrangement links TRBV6-1 to TRBJ1-5; D is perhaps TRBD1 (5 bases). The CDR3 length is 15 residues. Germline assignment: CDR1 MNHNS and CDR2 SASEGT. V dropped 2 bases and J dropped 5 bases, with 13 bases sitting between them.

The chain employs TRBV3-1 (or the pseudogene TRBV3-2) and TRBJ1-2, with D perhaps matching TRBD1 (5 bases). Germline V gene data show CDR1 as LGHDT and CDR2 as YNNKEL (reference sequence). This CDR3 has 14 residues. Trimming removed 1 base at V and 4 bases at J, with 10 bases between. The CDR3, as DNA: TGTGCCAGCAGCCAAGGTGGGGACTTCTATGGCTACACCTTC. Translated: CASSQGGDFYGYTF.

This rearrangement joins TRBV7-8 to TRBJ2-3; D gene uncertain. The CDR3 covers 12 residues. The germline CDR1 and CDR2 sequences are SGHVS and FQNEAQ. V was clipped by 5 bases and J by 2 bases, with 5 bases between them. CDR3 DNA sequence: TGTGCCAGCAGCCTATACACAGATACGCAGTATTTT. It is translated as CASSLYTDTQYF.

This chain uses TRBV2 with TRBJ2-4, with D perhaps TRBD2 (5 bases). Germline lookup yields CDR1 SNHLY and CDR2 FYNNEI. V lost 3 bases and J 2 bases, leaving 8 bases between the germline ends. This CDR3 region has 14 residues. CDR3 protein: CASSDGVSKNIQYF. The CDR3 coding sequence is TGTGCCAGCAGTGACGGGGTTTCCAAAAACATTCAGTACTTC. The full variable domain, its missing parts supplied by reference TRBV2 and TRBJ2-4, is EPEVTQTPSHQVTQMGQEVILRCVPISNHLYFYWYRQILGQKVEFLVSFYNNEISEKSEIFDDQFSVERPDGSNFTLKIRSTKLEDSAMYFCASSDGVSKNIQYFGAGTRLSVL.

The J gene is TRBJ2-1, the V gene TRBV11-3; TRBD2 matches 9 bases. Losses at the gene ends were 3 bases for V and 5 bases for J; bases not matched to a gene: 17. CDR3 length: 19 amino acids. CDR1 is SGHNT, CDR2 YENEEA, per germline. The CDR3 nucleotides read TGTGCCAGCAGCTTCTTTAGGGCGGTAGCGGGAGAGCCAGACAATGAGCAGTTCTTC. Protein product: CASSFFRAVAGEPDNEQFF.

The V call is TRBV5-1, the J call TRBJ2-3; D possibly corresponds to TRBD1 (5 bases). CDR3 length: 14 residues. The ends were cut back, 0 bases at V and 1 base at J, with 6 bases in the middle. Per the germline V gene, CDR1 is SGHRS and CDR2 is YFSETQ. The CDR3 spells CASSLGQRTDTQYF. The CDR3 coding sequence is TGCGCCAGCAGCTTGGGACAGCGCACAGATACGCAGTATTTT. Variable domain in full (rest from reference TRBV5-1 and TRBJ2-3): KAGVTQTPRYLIKTRGQQVTLSCSPISGHRSVSWYQQTPGQGLQFLFEYFSETQRNKGNFPGRFSGRQFSNSRSEMNVSTLELGDSALYLCASSLGQRTDTQYFGPGTRLTVL.

This chain connects TRBV18 to TRBJ1-6, with a tentative D call TRBD1 (5 bases). This CDR3 has 15 residues. The germline gives CDR1 KGHSH, CDR2 LQKENI. Trimming pared 4 bases from V and 9 bases from J, leaving 16 bases between. The CDR3 nucleotides read TGTGCCAGCTCACGCTCCGGGACCGAAGTTTCACCCCTCCACTTT. Its translation is CASSRSGTEVSPLHF. Complete variable domain (other parts from reference TRBV18 and TRBJ1-6): NAGVMQNPRHLVRRRGQEARLRCSPMKGHSHVYWYRQLPEEGLKFMVYLQKENIIDESGMPKERFSAEFPKEGPSILRIQQVVRGDSAAYFCASSRSGTEVSPLHFGNGTRLTVT.

V gene TRBV5-5 combines with J gene TRBJ2-5; unclear D gene. CDR1 is SGHKS and CDR2 is YYEKEE in the germline V gene (reference sequence). CDR3 length equals 12 residues. The ends were cut back, 1 base at V and 5 bases at J, with 6 bases in the middle. The CDR3 is CASSLSQETQYF. The CDR3 DNA sequence: TGTGCCAGCAGCTTGTCCCAGGAGACCCAGTACTTC. Full variable domain (missing parts from reference TRBV5-5 and TRBJ2-5): DAGVTQSPTHLIKTRGQQVTLRCSPISGHKSVSWYQQVLGQGPQFIFQYYEKEERGRGNFPDRFSARQFPNYSSELNVNALLLGDSALYLCASSLSQETQYFGPGTRLLVL.

The gene calls are TRBV5-1 and TRBJ1-6; unclear D gene. The CDR3 is made up of 14 amino acids. From germline, CDR1 is SGHRS and CDR2 YFSETQ. Trimming took off 0 bases at V and 7 bases at J, with 8 bases between the two ends. CDR3 residues: CASSLDQENSPLHF. The CDR3 DNA sequence: TGCGCCAGCAGCTTGGACCAGGAAAATTCACCCCTCCACTTT. Full variable domain (missing parts from reference TRBV5-1 and TRBJ1-6): KAGVTQTPRYLIKTRGQQVTLSCSPISGHRSVSWYQQTPGQGLQFLFEYFSETQRNKGNFPGRFSGRQFSNSRSEMNVSTLELGDSALYLCASSLDQENSPLHFGNGTRLTVT.

This clone showed up just once. The chain carries TRBV11-3 and TRBJ2-1; no clear D gene. This CDR3 region has 13 residues. V dropped 5 bases and J dropped 4 bases, with 9 bases sitting between them. Germline V lookup: CDR1 SGHNT, CDR2 YENEEA. The CDR3: CASSLNSYNEQFF. CDR3 bases: TGTGCCAGCAGCCTAAACAGTTACAATGAGCAGTTCTTC.

This clone was observed a single time. V gene TRBV7-3 combines with J gene TRBJ2-7; 7 nucleotides line up with TRBD2. The CDR3 is 16 residues long. V gave up 5 bases and J gave up 7 bases; unmatched junction bases: 17. Germline CDR1 SGHTA, CDR2 FQGTGA. The CDR3 sequence: CASSPGGGPTPSEQYF. CDR3 bases: TGTGCCAGCAGCCCGGGGGGTGGGCCTACTCCGAGTGAGCAGTACTTC.

V gene TRBV5-6 combines with J gene TRBJ1-2; 7 bases map to TRBD1. With V trimmed by 4 bases and J by 5 bases, 5 bases remained unmatched. This CDR3 is built from 13 residues. Germline CDR1 reads SGHDT; CDR2 reads YYEEEE. CDR3 amino acids: CASSQGGTYGYTF. CDR3 DNA sequence: TGTGCCAGCAGCCAGGGGGGGACGTATGGCTACACCTTC.

The chain combines TRBV5-1 with TRBJ1-1, with D tentatively TRBD1 (5 bases). The CDR3 contains 13 residues. Germline V gives CDR1 SGHRS, CDR2 YFSETQ. The ends were cut back, 3 bases at V and 4 bases at J, with 10 bases in the middle. The CDR3 sequence: CASSSTVPTEAFF. The DNA of the CDR3 is TGCGCCAGCAGCTCGACAGTTCCCACTGAAGCTTTCTTT.

The chain uses TRBV6-5 and TRBJ2-7; D uncertain. This CDR3 contains 12 residues. In germline, CDR1 is MNHEY, CDR2 SVGAGI. V was shortened by 7 bases and J by 0 bases, with 7 bases between the two germline ends. CDR3 in amino acids: CASKPNSYEQYF. The CDR3 DNA reads TGTGCCAGCAAGCCGAACTCCTACGAGCAGTACTTC.

The genes are TRBV24-1 and TRBJ1-4; tentative D call: TRBD1 (5 bases). Trimming shortened V by 1 base and J by 8 bases, and 7 bases separated the two germline ends. The germline V gene has CDR1 KGHDR and CDR2 SFDVKD. The CDR3 has 13 amino acids. The DNA of the CDR3 is TGTGCCACCAGTGATTTTGGGGGGGAAAAACTGTTTTTT. Its translation is CATSDFGGEKLFF.

This chain uses TRBV5-6 with TRBJ1-1; 8 bases align to TRBD1. Germline V gene lookup returns CDR1 SGHDT and CDR2 YYEEEE. The CDR3 is made up of 14 amino acids. Trimming cost V 3 bases and J 9 bases; bases outside gene matches: 10. The DNA of the CDR3 is TGTGCCAGCAGCTCGCCAGGGGGCGATCGTAAAGCTTTCTTT. Residues: CASSSPGGDRKAFF.

The V and J genes are TRBV12-3 or TRBV12-4 and TRBJ2-3; 7 bases agree with TRBD1. Losses at the gene ends were 4 bases for V and 4 bases for J; bases not matched to a gene: 2. The CDR3 is 13 amino acids. CDR3 sequence reads: CASSSGGSDTQYF. In DNA, the CDR3 is TGTGCCAGCAGTTCAGGGGGTTCAGATACGCAGTATTTT.